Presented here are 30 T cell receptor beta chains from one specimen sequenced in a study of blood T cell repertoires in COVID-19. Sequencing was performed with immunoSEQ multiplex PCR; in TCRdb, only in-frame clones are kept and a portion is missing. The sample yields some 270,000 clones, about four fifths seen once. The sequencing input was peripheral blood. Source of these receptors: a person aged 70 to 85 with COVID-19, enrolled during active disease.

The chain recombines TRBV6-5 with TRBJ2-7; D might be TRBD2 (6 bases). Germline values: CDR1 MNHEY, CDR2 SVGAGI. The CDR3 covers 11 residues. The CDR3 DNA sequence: TGTGTTACCAGACTAGACTACGAGCAGTACTTC. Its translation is CVTRLDYEQYF.

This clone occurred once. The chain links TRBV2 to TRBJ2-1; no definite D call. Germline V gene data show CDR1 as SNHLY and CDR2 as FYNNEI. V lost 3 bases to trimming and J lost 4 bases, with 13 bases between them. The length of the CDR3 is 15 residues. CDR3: CASSDRGLRYNEQFF. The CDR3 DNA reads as TGTGCCAGCAGTGACCGAGGCCTAAGGTACAATGAGCAGTTCTTC.

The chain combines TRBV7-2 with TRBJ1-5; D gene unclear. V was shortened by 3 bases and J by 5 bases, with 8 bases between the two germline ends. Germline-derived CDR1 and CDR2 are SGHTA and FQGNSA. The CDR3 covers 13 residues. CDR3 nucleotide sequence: TGTGCCAGCAGCTTTGCGCCACATCAGCCCCAGCATTTT. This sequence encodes CASSFAPHQPQHF.

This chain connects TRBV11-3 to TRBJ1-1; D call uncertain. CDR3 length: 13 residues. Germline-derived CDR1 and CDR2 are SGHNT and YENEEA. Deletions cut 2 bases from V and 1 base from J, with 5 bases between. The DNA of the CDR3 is TGTGCCAGCAGCTTACTTTGGAACACTGAAGCTTTCTTT. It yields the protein CASSLLWNTEAFF.

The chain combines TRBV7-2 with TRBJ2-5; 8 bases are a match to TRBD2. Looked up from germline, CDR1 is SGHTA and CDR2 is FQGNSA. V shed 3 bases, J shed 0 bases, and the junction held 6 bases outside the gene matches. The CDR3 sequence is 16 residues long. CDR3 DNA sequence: TGTGCCAGCAGCTTGCTACGGGGGGGAAACCAAGAGACCCAGTACTTC. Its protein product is CASSLLRGGNQETQYF.

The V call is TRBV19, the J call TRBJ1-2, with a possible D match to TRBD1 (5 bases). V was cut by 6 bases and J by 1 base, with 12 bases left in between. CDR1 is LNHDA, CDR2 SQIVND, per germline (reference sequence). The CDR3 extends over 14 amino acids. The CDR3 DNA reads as TGTGCCAGTAGCATCGTAGGGGATAACTATGGCTACACCTTC. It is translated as CASSIVGDNYGYTF.

The CDR3 bases are TGCGCCAGCAGCTTAACAGGGGTCGCAGGGGAGACCCAGTACTTC. Amino acids: CASSLTGVAGETQYF. The V and J genes are TRBV5-1 and TRBJ2-5, with TRBD1 matching 7 bases. CDR1 is SGHRS, CDR2 YFSETQ, per germline. CDR3 length: 15 amino acids. V lost 2 bases, J lost 5 bases, and 9 bases stayed unmatched.

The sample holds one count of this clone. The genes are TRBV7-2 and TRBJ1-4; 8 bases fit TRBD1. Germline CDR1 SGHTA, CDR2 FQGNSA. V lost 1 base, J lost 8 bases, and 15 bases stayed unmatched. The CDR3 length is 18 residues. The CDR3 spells CASSLGDALQGAGEKLFF. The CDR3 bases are TGTGCCAGCAGCTTAGGAGATGCCCTCCAGGGGGCTGGGGAAAAACTGTTTTTT.

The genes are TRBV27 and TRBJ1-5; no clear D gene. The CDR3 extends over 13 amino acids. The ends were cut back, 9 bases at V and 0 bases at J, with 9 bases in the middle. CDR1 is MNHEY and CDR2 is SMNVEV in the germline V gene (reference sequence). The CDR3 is CASYSFSNQPQHF. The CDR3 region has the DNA TGTGCCAGTTACTCCTTTAGCAATCAGCCCCAGCATTTT.

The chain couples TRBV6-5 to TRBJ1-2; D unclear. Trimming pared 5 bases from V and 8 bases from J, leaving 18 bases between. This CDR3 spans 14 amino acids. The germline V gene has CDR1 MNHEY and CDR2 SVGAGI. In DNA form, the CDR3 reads TGTGCCAGCAGTCGCCCCGACCCCCGGGAAGGCTACACCTTC. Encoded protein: CASSRPDPREGYTF.

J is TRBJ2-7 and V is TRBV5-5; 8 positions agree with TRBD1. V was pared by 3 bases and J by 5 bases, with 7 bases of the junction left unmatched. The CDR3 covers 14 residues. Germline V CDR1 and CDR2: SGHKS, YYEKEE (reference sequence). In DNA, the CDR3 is TGTGCCAGCAGCTGGACAGGGTTTATGGACGAGCAGTACTTC. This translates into CASSWTGFMDEQYF.

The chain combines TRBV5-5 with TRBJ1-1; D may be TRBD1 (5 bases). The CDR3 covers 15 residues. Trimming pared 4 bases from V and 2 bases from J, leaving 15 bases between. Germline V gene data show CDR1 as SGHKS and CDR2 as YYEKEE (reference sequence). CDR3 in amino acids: CASSRHVRVNTEAFF. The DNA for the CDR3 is TGTGCCAGCAGCCGCCACGTCAGGGTCAACACTGAAGCTTTCTTT.

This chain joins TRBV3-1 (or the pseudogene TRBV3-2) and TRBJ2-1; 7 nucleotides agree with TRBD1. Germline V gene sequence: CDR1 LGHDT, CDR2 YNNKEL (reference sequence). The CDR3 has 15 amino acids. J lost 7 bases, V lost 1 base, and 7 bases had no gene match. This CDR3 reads CASSQARGPSNEQFF. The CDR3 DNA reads TGTGCCAGCAGCCAAGCAAGGGGGCCTAGTAATGAGCAGTTCTTC.

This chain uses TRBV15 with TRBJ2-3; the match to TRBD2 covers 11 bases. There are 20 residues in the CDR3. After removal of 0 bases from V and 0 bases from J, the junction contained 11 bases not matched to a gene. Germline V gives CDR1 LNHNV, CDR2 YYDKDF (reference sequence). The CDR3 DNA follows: TGTGCCACCAGCAGAGATATGCGAGGGGGGACTAGCGGTAGCACAGATACGCAGTATTTT. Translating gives CATSRDMRGGTSGSTDTQYF.

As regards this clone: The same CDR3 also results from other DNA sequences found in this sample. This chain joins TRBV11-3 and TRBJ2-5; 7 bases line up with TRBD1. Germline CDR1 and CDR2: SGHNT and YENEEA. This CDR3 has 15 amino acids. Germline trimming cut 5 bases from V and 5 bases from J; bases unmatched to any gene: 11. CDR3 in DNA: TGTGCCAGCAGCAAGAGGACAGGCGGTGACGAGACCCAGTACTTC. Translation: CASSKRTGGDETQYF. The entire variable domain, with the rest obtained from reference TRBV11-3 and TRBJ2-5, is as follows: EAGVVQSPRYKIIEKKQPVAFWCNPISGHNTLYWYLQNLGQGPELLIRYENEEAVDDSQLPKDRFSAERLKGVDSTLKIQPAELGDSAVYLCASSKRTGGDETQYFGPGTRLLVL.

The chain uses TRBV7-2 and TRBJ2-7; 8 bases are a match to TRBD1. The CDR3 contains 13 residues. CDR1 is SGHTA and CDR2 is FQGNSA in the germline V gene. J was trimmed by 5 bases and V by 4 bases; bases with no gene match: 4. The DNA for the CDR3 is TGTGCCAGCAGCTCAACAGGGGGTCACGAGCAGTACTTC. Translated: CASSSTGGHEQYF.

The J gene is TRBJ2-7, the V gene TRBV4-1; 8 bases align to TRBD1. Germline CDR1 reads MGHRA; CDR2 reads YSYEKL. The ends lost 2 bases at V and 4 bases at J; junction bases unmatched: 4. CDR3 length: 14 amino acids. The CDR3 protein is CASSQYDRGYEQYF. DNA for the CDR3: TGCGCCAGCAGCCAATATGACAGGGGATACGAGCAGTACTTC.

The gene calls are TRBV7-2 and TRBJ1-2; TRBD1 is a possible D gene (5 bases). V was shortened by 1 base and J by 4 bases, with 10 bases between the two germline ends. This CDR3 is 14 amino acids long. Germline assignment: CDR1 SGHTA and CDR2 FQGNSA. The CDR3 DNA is TGTGCCAGCAGCTTAGGCCCTGACAGCTATGGCTACACCTTC. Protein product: CASSLGPDSYGYTF.

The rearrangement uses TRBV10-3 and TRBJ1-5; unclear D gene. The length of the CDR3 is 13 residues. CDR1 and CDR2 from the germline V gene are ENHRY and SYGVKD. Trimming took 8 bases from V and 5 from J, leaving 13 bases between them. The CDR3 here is CAISREEDQPQHF. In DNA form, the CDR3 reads TGTGCCATCTCAAGGGAGGAAGATCAGCCCCAGCATTTT.

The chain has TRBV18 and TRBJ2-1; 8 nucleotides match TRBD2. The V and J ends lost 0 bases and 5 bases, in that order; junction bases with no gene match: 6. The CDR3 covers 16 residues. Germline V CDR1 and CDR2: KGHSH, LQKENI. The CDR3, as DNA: TGTGCCAGCTCACCACCGAGTAGCGGGGACCACAATGAGCAGTTCTTC. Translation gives CASSPPSSGDHNEQFF.

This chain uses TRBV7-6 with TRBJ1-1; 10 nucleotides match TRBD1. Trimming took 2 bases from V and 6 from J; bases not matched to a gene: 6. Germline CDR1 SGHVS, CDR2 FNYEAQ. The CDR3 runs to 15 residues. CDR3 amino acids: CASSLTGTGVAEAFF. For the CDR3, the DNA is TGTGCCAGCAGCTTAACCGGGACAGGGGTGGCTGAAGCTTTCTTT.

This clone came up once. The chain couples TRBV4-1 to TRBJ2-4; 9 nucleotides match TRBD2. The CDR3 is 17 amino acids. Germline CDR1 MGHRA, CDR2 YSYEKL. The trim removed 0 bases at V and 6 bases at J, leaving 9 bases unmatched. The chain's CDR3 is CASSQEGRGGGLNIQYF. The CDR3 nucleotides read TGCGCCAGCAGCCAAGAAGGGCGGGGGGGCGGTTTAAACATTCAGTACTTC.

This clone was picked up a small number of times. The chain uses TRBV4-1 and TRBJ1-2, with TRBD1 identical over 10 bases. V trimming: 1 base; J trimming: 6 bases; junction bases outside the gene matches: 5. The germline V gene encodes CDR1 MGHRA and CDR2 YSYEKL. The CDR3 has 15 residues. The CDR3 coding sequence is TGCGCCAGCAGCCAAGGCGGACAGGGGGATCATGGCTACACCTTC. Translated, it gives CASSQGGQGDHGYTF.

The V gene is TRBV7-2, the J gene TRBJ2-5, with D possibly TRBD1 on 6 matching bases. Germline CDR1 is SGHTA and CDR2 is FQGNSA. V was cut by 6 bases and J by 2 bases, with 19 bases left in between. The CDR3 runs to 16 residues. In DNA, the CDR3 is TGTGCCAGCAGTTGGCAGGGGACCAAGCGTCAAGAGACCCAGTACTTC. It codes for CASSWQGTKRQETQYF.

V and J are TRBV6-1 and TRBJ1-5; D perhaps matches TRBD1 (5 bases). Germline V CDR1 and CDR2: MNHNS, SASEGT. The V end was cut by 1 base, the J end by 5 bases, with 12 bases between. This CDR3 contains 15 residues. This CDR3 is CASSEGYGGYQPQHF. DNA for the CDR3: TGTGCCAGCAGTGAAGGATACGGGGGGTATCAGCCCCAGCATTTT.

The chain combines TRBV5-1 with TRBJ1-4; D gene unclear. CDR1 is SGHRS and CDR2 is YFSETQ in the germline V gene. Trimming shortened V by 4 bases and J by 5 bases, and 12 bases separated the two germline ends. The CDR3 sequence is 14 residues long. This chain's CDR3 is CASSPGVGNEKLFF. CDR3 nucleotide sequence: TGCGCCAGCAGCCCGGGTGTCGGGAATGAAAAACTGTTTTTT.

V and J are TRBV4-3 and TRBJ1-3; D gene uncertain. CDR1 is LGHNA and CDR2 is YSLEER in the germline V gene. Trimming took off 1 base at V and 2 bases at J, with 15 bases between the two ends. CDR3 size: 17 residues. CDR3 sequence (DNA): TGCGCCAGCAGCCAAGCCCCCGCCGGGATAGCTGGAAACACCATATATTTT. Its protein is CASSQAPAGIAGNTIYF.

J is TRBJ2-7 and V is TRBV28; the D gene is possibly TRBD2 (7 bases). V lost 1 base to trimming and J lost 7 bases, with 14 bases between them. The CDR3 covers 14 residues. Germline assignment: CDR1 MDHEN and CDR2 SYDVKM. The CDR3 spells CASSLSGGLREQYF. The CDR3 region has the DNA TGTGCCAGCAGTTTATCCGGGGGGCTTCGGGAGCAGTACTTC.

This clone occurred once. The chain's CDR3 is CASRRDRGAGDEQYF. The CDR3 DNA sequence: TGTGCCAGCAGACGCGACAGGGGAGCCGGTGACGAGCAGTACTTC. This chain connects TRBV6-5 to TRBJ2-7; the match to TRBD1 covers 8 bases. The V gene end was trimmed by 6 bases and the J gene end by 5 bases; junction bases not matched to a gene: 12. The germline CDR1 and CDR2 sequences are MNHEY and SVGAGI. The CDR3 runs to 15 residues.

The CDR3 DNA is TGTGCCAGCAGCTCCATCGGCGGGCCCACACACAATGAGCAGTTCTTC. Translated: CASSSIGGPTHNEQFF. The rearrangement links TRBV28 to TRBJ2-1; weak D call: TRBD2 (5 bases). Germline values: CDR1 MDHEN, CDR2 SYDVKM. Deletions cut 6 bases from V and 5 bases from J, with 20 bases between. The CDR3 spans 16 residues.